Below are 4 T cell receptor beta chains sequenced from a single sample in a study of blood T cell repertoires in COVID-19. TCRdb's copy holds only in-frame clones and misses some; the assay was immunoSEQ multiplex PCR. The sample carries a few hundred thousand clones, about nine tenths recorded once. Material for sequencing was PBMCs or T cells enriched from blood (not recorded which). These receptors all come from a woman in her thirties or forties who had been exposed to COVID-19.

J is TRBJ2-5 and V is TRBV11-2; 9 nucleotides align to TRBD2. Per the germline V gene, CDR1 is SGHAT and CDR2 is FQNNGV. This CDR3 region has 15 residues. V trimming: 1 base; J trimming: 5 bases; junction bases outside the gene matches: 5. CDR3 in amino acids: CASSLGAGGRETQYF. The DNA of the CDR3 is TGTGCCAGCAGCTTAGGGGCGGGGGGGCGTGAGACCCAGTACTTC.

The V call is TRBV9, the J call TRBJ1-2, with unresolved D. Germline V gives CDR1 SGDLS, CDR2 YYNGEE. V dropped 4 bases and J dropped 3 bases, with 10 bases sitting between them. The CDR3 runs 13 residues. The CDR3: CASSSGRDYGYTF. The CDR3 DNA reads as TGTGCCAGCAGCTCCGGCCGGGACTATGGCTACACCTTC.

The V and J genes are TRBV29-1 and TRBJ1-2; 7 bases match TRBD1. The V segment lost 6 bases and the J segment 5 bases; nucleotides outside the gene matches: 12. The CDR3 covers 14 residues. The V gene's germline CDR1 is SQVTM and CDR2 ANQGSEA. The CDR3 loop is CSVQATGLRYGYTF. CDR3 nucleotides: TGCAGCGTGCAAGCGACAGGGCTTCGGTATGGCTACACCTTC.

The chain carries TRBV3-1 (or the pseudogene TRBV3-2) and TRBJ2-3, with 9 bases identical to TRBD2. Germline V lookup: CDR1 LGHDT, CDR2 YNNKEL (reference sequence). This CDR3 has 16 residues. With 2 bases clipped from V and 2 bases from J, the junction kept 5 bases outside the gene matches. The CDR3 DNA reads TGTGCCAGCAGCCAACCAGCGGGGGGCTTCACAGATACGCAGTATTTT. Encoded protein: CASSQPAGGFTDTQYF.